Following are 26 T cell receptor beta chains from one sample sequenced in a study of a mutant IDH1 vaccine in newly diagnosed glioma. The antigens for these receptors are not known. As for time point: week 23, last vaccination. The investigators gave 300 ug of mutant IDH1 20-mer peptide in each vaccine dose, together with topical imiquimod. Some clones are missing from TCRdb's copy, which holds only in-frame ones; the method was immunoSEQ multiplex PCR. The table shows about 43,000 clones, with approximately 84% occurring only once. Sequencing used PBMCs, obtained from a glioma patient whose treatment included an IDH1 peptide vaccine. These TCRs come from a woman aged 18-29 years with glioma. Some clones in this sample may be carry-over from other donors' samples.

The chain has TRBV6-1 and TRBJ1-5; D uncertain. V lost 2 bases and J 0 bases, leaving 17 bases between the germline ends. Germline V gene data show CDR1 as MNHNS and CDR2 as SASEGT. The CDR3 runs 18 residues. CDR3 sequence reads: CASSERPPLRYSNQPQHF. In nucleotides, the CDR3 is TGTGCCAGCAGTGAAAGGCCTCCACTGCGGTATAGCAATCAGCCCCAGCATTTT.

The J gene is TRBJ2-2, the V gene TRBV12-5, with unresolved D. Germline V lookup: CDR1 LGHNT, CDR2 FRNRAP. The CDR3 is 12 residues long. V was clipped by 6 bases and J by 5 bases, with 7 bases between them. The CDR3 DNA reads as TGTGCTAGTGGAAGCGTAACCGGGGAGCTGTTTTTT. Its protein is CASGSVTGELFF.

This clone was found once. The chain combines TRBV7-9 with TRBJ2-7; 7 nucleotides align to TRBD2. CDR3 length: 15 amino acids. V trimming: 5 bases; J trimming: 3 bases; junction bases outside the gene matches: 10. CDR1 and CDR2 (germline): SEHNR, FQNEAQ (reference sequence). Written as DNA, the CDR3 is TGTGCCAGCAGCCCAGCTAGCGGAGCCATCTACGAGCAGTACTTC. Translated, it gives CASSPASGAIYEQYF.

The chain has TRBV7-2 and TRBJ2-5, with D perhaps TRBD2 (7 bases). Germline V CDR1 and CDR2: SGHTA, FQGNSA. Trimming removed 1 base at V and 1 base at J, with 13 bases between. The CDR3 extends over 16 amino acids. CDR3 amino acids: CASSLVWRGPQETQYF. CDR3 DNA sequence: TGTGCCAGCAGCTTAGTTTGGCGGGGGCCCCAAGAGACCCAGTACTTC.

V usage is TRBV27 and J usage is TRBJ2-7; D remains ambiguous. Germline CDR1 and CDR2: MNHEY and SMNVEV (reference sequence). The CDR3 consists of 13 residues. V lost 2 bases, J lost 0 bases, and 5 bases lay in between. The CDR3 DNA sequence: TGTGCCAGCAGTTTAGGCACCTCCTACGAGCAGTACTTC. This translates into CASSLGTSYEQYF.

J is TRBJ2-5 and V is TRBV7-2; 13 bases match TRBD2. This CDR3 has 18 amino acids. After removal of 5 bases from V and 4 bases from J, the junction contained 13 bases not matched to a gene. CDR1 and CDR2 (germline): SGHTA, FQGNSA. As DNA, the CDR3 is TGTGCCAGCAGCCCCTCACTAGCGGGGGGGCCTAGGGTAGAGACCCAGTACTTC. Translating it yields CASSPSLAGGPRVETQYF.

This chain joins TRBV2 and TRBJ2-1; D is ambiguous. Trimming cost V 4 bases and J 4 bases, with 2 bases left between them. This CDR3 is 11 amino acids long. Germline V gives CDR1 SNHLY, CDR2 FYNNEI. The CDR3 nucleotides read TGTGCCAGCAGTGGTTACAATGAGCAGTTCTTC. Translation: CASSGYNEQFF.

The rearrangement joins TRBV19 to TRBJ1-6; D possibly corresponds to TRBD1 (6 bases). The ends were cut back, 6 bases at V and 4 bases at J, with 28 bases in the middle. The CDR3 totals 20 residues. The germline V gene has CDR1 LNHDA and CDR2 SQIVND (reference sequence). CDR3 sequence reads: CASRQPRGQDNRIYNSPLHF. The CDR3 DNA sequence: TGTGCCAGTAGGCAACCTCGGGGGCAGGATAACCGGATTTATAATTCACCCCTCCACTTT.

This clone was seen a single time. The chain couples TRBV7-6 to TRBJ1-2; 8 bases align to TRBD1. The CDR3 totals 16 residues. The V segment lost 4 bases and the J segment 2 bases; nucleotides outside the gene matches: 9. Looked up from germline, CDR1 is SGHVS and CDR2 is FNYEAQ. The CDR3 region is CASSSLMDRANYGYTF. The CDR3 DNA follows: TGTGCCAGCAGCTCACTTATGGACAGGGCGAACTATGGCTACACCTTC.

This chain's CDR3 is CASSLGRGPANTGELFF. The CDR3 coding sequence is TGTGCCAGCAGCTTAGGCCGCGGGCCAGCGAACACCGGGGAGCTGTTTTTT. The rearrangement links TRBV7-6 to TRBJ2-2, with D possibly TRBD2 on 5 matching bases. V dropped 1 base and J dropped 0 bases, with 12 bases sitting between them. From germline, CDR1 is SGHVS and CDR2 FNYEAQ. CDR3 length: 17 residues.

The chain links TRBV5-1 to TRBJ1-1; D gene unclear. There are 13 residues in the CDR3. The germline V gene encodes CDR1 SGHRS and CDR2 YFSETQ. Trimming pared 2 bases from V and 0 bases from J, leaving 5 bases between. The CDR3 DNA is TGCGCCAGCAGCTTAGACCTGAACACTGAAGCTTTCTTT. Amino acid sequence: CASSLDLNTEAFF.

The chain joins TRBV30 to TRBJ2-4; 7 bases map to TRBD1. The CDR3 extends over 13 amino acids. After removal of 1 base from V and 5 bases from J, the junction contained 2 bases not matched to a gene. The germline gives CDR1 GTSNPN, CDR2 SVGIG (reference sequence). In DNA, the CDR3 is TGTGCCTGGAGTGGGACAGGAGAAAACATTCAGTACTTC. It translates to CAWSGTGENIQYF.

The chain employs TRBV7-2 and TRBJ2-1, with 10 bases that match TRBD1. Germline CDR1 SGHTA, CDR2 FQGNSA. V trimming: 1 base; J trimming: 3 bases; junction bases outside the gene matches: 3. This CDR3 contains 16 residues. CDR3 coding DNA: TGTGCCAGCAGCTTAGACGGGACAGGGGACTACAATGAGCAGTTCTTC. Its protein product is CASSLDGTGDYNEQFF.

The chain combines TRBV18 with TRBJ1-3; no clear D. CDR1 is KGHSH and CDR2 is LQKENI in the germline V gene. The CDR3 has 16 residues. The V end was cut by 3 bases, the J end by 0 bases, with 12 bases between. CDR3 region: CASSPVTANSGNTIYF. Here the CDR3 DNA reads TGTGCCAGCTCACCGGTGACGGCGAACTCTGGAAACACCATATATTTT.

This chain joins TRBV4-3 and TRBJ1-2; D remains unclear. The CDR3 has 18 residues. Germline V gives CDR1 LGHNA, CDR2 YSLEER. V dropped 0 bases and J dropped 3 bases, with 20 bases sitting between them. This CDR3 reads CASSQEDDESTLDYGYTF. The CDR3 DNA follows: TGCGCCAGCAGCCAAGAAGATGATGAATCGACATTGGACTATGGCTACACCTTC.

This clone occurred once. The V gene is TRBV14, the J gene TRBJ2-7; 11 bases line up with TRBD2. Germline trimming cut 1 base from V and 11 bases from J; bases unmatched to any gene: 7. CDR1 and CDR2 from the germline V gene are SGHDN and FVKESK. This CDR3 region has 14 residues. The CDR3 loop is CASSQAISGRDKYF. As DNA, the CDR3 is TGTGCCAGCAGCCAAGCTATTAGCGGGAGGGACAAGTACTTC.

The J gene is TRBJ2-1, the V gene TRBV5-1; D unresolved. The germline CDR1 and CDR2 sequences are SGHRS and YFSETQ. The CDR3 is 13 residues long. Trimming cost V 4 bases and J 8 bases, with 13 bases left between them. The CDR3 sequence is CASSDHYGDEQFF. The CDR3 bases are TGCGCCAGCAGCGACCACTATGGGGATGAGCAGTTCTTC.

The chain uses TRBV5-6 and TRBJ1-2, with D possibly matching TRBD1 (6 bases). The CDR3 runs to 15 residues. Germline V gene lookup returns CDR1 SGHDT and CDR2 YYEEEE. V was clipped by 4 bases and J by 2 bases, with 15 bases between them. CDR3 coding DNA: TGTGCCAGCAGCCCCACAGGGCCACAGAACTATGGCTACACCTTC. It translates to CASSPTGPQNYGYTF.

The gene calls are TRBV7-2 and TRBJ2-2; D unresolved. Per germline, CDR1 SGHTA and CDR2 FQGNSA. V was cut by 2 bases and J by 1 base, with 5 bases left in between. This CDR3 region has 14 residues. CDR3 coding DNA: TGTGCCAGCAGCTTAAAACAGAACACCGGGGAGCTGTTTTTT. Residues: CASSLKQNTGELFF.

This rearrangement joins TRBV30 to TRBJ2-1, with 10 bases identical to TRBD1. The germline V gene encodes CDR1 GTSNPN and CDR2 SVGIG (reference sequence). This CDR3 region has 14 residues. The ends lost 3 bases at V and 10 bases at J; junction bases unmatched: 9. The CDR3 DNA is TGTGCCTGGAGCCACCGGGACAGGGGACGGGAGCAGTTCTTC. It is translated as CAWSHRDRGREQFF.

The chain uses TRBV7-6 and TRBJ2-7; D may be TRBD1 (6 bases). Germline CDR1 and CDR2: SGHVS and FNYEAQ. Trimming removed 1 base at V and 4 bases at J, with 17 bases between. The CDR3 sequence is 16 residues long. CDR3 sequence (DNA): TGTGCCAGCAGCTTAGGGGGCGCTCAAGGGGGTTACGAGCAGTACTTC. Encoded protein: CASSLGGAQGGYEQYF.

The CDR3 bases are TGTGCCAGCAGCGCGACTAGGGAAGAGTACAATGAGCAGTTCTTC. Protein: CASSATREEYNEQFF. The genes are TRBV25-1 and TRBJ2-1; a possible D gene is TRBD2 (6 bases). V lost 6 bases, J lost 4 bases, and 16 bases lay in between. The germline gives CDR1 MGHDK, CDR2 SYGVNS. The CDR3 sequence is 15 residues long.

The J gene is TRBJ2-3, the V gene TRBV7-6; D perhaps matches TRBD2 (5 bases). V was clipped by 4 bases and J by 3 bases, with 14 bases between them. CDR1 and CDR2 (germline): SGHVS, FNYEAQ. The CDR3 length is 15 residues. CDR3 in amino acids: CASSSRGPRTDTQYF. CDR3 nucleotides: TGTGCCAGCAGCTCCCGAGGGCCGCGGACAGATACGCAGTATTTT.

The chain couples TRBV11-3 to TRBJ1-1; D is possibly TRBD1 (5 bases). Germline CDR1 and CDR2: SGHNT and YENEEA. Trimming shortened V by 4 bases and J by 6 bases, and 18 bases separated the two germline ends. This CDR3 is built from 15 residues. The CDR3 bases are TGTGCCAGCAGCTCCCCAACACGGGGGGAGGCTGAAGCTTTCTTT. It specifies CASSSPTRGEAEAFF.

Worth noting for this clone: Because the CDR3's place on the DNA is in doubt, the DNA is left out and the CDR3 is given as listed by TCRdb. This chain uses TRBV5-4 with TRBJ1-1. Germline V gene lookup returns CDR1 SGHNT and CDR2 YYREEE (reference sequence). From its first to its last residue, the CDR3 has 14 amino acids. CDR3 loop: CASSFGPGNTEAFF.

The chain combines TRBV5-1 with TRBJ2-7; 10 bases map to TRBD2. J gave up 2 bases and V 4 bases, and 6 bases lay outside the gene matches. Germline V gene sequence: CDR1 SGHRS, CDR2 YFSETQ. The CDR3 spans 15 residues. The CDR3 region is CASSRIGLAAYEQYF. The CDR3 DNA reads TGCGCCAGCAGCAGAATCGGACTAGCGGCCTACGAGCAGTACTTC.